The present entry profiles one TCR beta chain with its context. Its target is not known. Together with a sample-barcoded 5' primer, a J-beta primer mix was included in a second PCR lasting roughly 6 to 12 cycles. A template-switch adaptor containing 12 random nucleotides labeled each cDNA molecule. TCRdb reprocessed the 5' RACE reads with MiXCR, giving one entry per CDR3 protein. The data hold roughly 800,000 distinct CDR3 sequences, with about three fifths observed a single time. This sample was included in a study of blood T cells in healthy people across ages. Study-wide findings and caveats: As naive T cell percentage varied, TCR beta diversity correlated strongly with it.

With 0 bases removed from V and 11 bases from J, the gap between germline ends came to 17 bases. The CDR3 consists of 16 residues. Germline V gives CDR1 SEHNR, CDR2 FQNEAQ (reference sequence). The sequenced sample was blood. This TCR came from a man aged 25-45 years in good health. J is TRBJ1-6 and V is TRBV7-9, with a possible D match to TRBD1 (5 bases). The CDR3 coding sequence is TGTGCCAGCAGCTTAGCGGTGGGGCCGTCCAGGGCACCCCTCCACTTT. Amino acids: CASSLAVGPSRAPLHF.